Below, one T cell receptor beta chain is given with its context. Its antigen is not identified. Using immunoSEQ multiplex PCR, the repertoire was profiled, and TCRdb retains in-frame clones only, with some absent. The sample carries some 71,000 clones, roughly 84% recorded once. Germline-derived CDR1 and CDR2 are SGHVS and FQNEAQ. The CDR3 is made up of 10 amino acids. The V and J ends lost 4 bases and 7 bases respectively, with 5 bases between them. The sample comes from a study of T cell responses to AZD1222 COVID-19 vaccine. General study results and limits: AZD1222 recipients seropositive at baseline numbered only five to seven.

The chain recombines TRBV7-8 with TRBJ2-7; D gene uncertain. The sample in question was peripheral blood, obtained on day 0 of AZD1222 vaccination. The origin of this receptor is an adult in good health. The CDR3 DNA sequence: TGTGCCAGCAGCTCCGGGGAGCAGTACTTC. Translation gives CASSSGEQYF.